What follows are 9 T cell receptor beta chains derived from one specimen sequenced in a study of T-cell memory formation after mild COVID-19 (dated by TCRdb to the early 2020s). The library was obtained by 5' RACE. This sample was sequenced with an Illumina NovaSeq 6000. Using fastp at Q25 and MiXCR, TCRdb reprocessed the public reads and kept productive beta chains. Entries that share a CDR3 protein sequence are merged under the most common genes and DNA. A total of 300,000 to 400,000 distinct CDR3 sequences appear in this sample, roughly 15% of them only once. Approximately 20% of the sample is in the top ten clones. The sequencing input was PBMCs or a T cell subset sorted from them (not recorded which). These receptors all stem from a young man who had mild COVID-19 (a few samples of this study predate the infection). The sample titles of this study are shuffled in the database, so cell type and time point are left out; the donor was told from shared clones.

Many counts were recorded for this clonotype. The chain is built from TRBV5-4 and TRBJ2-5; 8 nucleotides line up with TRBD1. Per the germline V gene, CDR1 is SGHNT and CDR2 is YYREEE (reference sequence). The CDR3 has 14 residues. V lost 4 bases to trimming and J lost 4 bases; unmatched junction nucleotides: 6. This CDR3 reads CASSDRGGGETQYF. The CDR3 nucleotides read TGTGCCAGCAGCGACAGGGGCGGAGGAGAGACCCAGTACTTC.

The sample holds a few counts of this clonotype. The J gene is TRBJ1-1, the V gene TRBV6-6; D is possibly TRBD1 (6 bases). CDR1 is MNHNY and CDR2 is SVGAGI in the germline V gene (reference sequence). This CDR3 is built from 17 residues. Trimming took off 0 bases at V and 0 bases at J, with 14 bases between the two ends. CDR3 DNA sequence: TGTGCCAGCAGTTACTCGGCAGGGGAGGGCATGAACACTGAAGCTTTCTTT. Protein sequence: CASSYSAGEGMNTEAFF.

Many counts were recorded for this clonotype. The chain recombines TRBV15 with TRBJ2-5; no clear D. Germline V gene sequence: CDR1 LNHNV, CDR2 YYDKDF (reference sequence). V was pared by 0 bases and J by 5 bases, with 4 bases between. The length of the CDR3 is 12 residues. CDR3 region: CATSRDLETQYF. For the CDR3, the DNA is TGTGCCACCAGCAGAGATTTGGAGACCCAGTACTTC.

This chain joins TRBV18 and TRBJ1-1; D remains unclear. Germline values: CDR1 KGHSH, CDR2 LQKENI. The CDR3 runs to 12 residues. V lost 3 bases to trimming and J lost 4 bases, with 6 bases between them. The CDR3: CASSPAGTEAFF. The CDR3, as DNA: TGTGCCAGCTCACCGGCAGGCACTGAAGCTTTCTTT.

This clonotype was detected a few times. The genes are TRBV6-4 and TRBJ2-3; 7 bases fit TRBD2. The CDR3 spans 14 residues. Germline CDR1 and CDR2: MRHNA and SNTAGT. V shed 3 bases and J 6 bases; nucleotides not matched to a gene: 6. The CDR3 DNA sequence: TGTGCCAGCAGTGAGGGGGGGGTCGTGGATACGCAGTATTTT. Residues: CASSEGGVVDTQYF.

This clonotype was observed a handful of times. V gene TRBV12-3 or TRBV12-4 combines with J gene TRBJ1-1; D is possibly TRBD1 (5 bases). V was clipped by 5 bases and J by 4 bases, with 11 bases between them. The length of the CDR3 is 13 residues. CDR3 residues: CASSPGGSTEAFF. In DNA, the CDR3 is TGTGCCAGCAGTCCCGGGGGGAGCACTGAAGCTTTCTTT.

The rearrangement links TRBV12-3 or TRBV12-4 to TRBJ2-1, with TRBD2 matching over 9 bases. The CDR3 is 14 residues long. V gave up 5 bases and J gave up 8 bases; unmatched junction bases: 7. The CDR3 spells CASSPSASGDEQFF. CDR3 nucleotide sequence: TGTGCCAGCAGTCCCTCGGCTAGCGGGGATGAGCAGTTCTTC.

This clonotype was counted a few times. The chain is built from TRBV12-3 or TRBV12-4 and TRBJ2-1, with 9 bases that match TRBD1. This CDR3 is built from 13 residues. V shed 3 bases and J 12 bases; nucleotides not matched to a gene: 6. The CDR3: CASSFVLGQGQFF. The CDR3 nucleotides read TGTGCCAGCAGTTTTGTGTTGGGACAGGGGCAGTTCTTC.

This clonotype was recorded once. The V call is TRBV9, the J call TRBJ2-2, with 10 bases fitting TRBD2. With 2 bases clipped from V and 1 base from J, the junction kept 5 bases outside the gene matches. Germline loops: CDR1 SGDLS, CDR2 YYNGEE. The CDR3 extends over 17 amino acids. CDR3 region: CASSVPGLAMNTGELFF. In nucleotides, the CDR3 is TGTGCCAGCAGCGTTCCGGGACTAGCGATGAACACCGGGGAGCTGTTTTTT.